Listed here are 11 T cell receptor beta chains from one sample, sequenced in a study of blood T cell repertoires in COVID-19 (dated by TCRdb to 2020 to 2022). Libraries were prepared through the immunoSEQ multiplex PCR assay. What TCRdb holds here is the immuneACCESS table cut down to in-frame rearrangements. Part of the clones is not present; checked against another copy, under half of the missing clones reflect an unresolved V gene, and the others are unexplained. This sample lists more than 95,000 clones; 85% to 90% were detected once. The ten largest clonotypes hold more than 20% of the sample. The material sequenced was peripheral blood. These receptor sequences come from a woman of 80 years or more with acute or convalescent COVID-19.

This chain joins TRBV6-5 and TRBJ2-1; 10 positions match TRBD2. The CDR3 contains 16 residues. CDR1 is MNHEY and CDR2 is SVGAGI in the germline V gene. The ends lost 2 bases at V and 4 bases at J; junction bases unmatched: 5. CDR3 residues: CASSYQSGGAYNEQFF. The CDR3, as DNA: TGTGCCAGCAGTTACCAGAGCGGGGGGGCGTACAATGAGCAGTTCTTC.

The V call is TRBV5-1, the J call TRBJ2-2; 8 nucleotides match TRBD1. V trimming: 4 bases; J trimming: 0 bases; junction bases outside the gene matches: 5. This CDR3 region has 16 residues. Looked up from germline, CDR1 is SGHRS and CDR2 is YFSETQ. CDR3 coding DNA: TGCGCCAGCAGCCAGTTGACAGGGGCGAACACCGGGGAGCTGTTTTTT. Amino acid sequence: CASSQLTGANTGELFF.

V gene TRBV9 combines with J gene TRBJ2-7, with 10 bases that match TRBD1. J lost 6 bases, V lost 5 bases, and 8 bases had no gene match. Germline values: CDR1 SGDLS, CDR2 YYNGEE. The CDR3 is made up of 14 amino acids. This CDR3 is CASSRTGGFLEQYF. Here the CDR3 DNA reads TGTGCCAGCAGTAGGACAGGGGGATTTCTCGAGCAGTACTTC.

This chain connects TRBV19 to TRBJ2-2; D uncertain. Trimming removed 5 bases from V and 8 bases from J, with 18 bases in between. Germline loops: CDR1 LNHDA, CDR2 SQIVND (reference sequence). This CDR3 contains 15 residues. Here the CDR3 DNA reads TGTGCCAGTAGTCCCCTAGGCGAGTCGTGGGGGGAGCTGTTTTTT. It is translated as CASSPLGESWGELFF.

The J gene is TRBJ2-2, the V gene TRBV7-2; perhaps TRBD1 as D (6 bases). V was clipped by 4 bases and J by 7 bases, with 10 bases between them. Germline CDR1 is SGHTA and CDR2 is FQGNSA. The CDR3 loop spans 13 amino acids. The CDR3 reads CASSSQGHGELFF. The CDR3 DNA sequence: TGTGCCAGCAGCTCACAGGGCCACGGGGAGCTGTTTTTT.

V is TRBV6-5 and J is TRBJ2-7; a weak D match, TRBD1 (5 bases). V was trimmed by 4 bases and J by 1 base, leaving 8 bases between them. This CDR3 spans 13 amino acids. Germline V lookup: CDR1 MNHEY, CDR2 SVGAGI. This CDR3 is CASSFGASYEQYF. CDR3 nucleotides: TGTGCCAGCAGTTTTGGGGCTTCCTACGAGCAGTACTTC.

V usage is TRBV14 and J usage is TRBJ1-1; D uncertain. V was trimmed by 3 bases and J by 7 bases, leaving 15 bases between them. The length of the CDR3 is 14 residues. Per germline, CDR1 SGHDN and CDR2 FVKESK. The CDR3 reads CASSQVSPSGEAFF. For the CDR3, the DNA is TGTGCCAGCAGCCAGGTGTCGCCCTCAGGTGAAGCTTTCTTT.

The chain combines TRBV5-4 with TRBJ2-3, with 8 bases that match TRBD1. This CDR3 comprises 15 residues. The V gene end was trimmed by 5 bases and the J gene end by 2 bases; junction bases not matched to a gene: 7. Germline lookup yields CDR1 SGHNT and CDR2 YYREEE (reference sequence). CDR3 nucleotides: TGTGCCAGCAGTTCCGGACAGGGCTACACAGATACGCAGTATTTT. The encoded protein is CASSSGQGYTDTQYF.

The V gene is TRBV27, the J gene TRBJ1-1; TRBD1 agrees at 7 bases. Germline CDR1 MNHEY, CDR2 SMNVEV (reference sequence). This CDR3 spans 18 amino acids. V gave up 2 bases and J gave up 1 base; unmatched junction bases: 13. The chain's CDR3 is CASSLRKSAGGANTEAFF. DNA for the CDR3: TGTGCCAGCAGTTTAAGGAAGTCGGCAGGGGGTGCGAACACTGAAGCTTTCTTT.

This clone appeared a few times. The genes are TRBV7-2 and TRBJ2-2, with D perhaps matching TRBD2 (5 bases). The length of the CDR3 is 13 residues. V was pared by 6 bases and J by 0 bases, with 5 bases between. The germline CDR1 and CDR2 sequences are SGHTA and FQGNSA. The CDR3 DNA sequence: TGTGCCAGCAGTAGCGCGAACACCGGGGAGCTGTTTTTT. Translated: CASSSANTGELFF.

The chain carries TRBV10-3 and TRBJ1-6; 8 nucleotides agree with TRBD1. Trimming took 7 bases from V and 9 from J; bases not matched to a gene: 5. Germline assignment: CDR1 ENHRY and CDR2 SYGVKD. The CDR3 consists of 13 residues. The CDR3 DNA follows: TGTGCCATCAAGCAGGGGGCGGTTTCACCCCTCCACTTT. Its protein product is CAIKQGAVSPLHF.